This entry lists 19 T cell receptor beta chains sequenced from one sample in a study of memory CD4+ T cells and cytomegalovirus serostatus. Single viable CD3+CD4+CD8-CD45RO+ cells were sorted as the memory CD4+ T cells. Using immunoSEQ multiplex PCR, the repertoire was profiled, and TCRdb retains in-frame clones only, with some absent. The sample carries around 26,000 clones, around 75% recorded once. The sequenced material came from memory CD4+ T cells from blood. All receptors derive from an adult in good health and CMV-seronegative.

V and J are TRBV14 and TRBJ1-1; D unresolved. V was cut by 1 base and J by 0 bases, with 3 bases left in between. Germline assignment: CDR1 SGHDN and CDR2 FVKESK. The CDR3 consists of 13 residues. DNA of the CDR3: TGTGCCAGCAGCCAAGGAGTGAACACTGAAGCTTTCTTT. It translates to CASSQGVNTEAFF. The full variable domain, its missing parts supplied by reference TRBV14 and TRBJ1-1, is EAGVTQFPSHSVIEKGQTVTLRCDPISGHDNLYWYRRVMGKEIKFLLHFVKESKQDESGMPNNRFLAERTGGTYSTLKVQPAELEDSGVYFCASSQGVNTEAFFGQGTRLTVV.

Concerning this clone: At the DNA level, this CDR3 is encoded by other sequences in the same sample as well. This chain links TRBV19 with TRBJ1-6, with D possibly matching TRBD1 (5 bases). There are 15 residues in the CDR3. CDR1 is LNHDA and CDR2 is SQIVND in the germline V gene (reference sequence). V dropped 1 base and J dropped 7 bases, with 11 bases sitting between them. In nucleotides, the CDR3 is TGTGCCAGTAGTATAGCCGGGACGGTGAATTCACCCCTCCACTTT. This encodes CASSIAGTVNSPLHF. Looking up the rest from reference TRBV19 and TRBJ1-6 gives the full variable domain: DGGITQSPKYLFRKEGQNVTLSCEQNLNHDAMYWYRQDPGQGLRLIYYSQIVNDFQKGDIAEGYSVSREKKESFPLTVTSAQKNPTAFYLCASSIAGTVNSPLHFGNGTRLTVT.

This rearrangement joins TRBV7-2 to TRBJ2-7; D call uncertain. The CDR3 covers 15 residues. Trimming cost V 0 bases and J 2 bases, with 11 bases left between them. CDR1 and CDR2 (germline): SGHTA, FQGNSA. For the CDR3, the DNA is TGTGCCAGCAGCTTAGCGGCGAATAAACCCTACGAGCAGTACTTC. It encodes CASSLAANKPYEQYF.

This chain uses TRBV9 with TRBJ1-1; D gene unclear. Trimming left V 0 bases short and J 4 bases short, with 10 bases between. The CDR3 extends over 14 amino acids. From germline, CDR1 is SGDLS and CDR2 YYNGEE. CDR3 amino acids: CASSVVGWSTEAFF. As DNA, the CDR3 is TGTGCCAGCAGCGTAGTGGGTTGGAGCACTGAAGCTTTCTTT.

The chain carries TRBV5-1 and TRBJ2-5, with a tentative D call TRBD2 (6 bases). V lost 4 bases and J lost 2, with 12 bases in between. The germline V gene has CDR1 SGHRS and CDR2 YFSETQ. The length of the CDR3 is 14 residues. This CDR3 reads CASSRDFSQETQYF. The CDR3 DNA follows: TGCGCCAGCAGCCGGGACTTCTCTCAAGAGACCCAGTACTTC.

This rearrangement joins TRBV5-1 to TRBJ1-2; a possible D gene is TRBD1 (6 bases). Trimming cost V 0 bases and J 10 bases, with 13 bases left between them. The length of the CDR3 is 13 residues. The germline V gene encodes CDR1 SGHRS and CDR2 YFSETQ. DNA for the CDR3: TGCGCCAGCAGCTTGGGCGGGGGCGAGATCTACACCTTC. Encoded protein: CASSLGGGEIYTF.

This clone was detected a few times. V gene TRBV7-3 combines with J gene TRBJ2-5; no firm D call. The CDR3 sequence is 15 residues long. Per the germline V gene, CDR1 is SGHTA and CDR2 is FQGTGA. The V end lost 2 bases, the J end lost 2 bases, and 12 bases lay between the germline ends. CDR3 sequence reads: CASSLFFSPQETQYF. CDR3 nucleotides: TGTGCCAGCAGCTTATTTTTCTCGCCGCAAGAGACCCAGTACTTC.

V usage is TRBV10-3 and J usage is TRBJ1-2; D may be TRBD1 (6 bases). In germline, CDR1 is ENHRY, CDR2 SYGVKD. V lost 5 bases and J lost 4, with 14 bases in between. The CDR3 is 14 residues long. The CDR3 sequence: CAISLDGTTYGYTF. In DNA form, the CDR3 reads TGTGCCATCAGTCTTGACGGGACAACCTATGGCTACACCTTC.

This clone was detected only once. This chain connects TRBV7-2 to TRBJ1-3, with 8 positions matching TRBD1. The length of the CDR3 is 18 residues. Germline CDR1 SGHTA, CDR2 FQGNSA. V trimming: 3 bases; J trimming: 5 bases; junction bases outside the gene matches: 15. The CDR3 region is CASSLRGPDRAARNTIYF. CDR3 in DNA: TGTGCCAGCAGCTTGAGGGGGCCGGACAGGGCGGCGAGAAACACCATATATTTT.

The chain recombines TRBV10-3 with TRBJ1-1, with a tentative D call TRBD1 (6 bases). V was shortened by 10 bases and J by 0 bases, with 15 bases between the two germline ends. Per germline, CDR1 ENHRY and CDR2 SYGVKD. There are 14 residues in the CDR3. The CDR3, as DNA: TGTGCCACCGGGGAGGGACACATGAACACTGAAGCTTTCTTT. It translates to CATGEGHMNTEAFF.

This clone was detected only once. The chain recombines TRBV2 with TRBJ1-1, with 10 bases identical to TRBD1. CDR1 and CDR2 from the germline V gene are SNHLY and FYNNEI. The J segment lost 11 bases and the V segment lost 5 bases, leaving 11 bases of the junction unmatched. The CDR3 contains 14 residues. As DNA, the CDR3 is TGTGCCAGCAGTACGAGCCGGGACAGGGGTCGGGCTTTCTTT. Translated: CASSTSRDRGRAFF.

CDR3 amino acids: CSAEGSDTQYF. The CDR3 coding sequence is TGCAGTGCCGAAGGGTCAGATACGCAGTATTTT. This chain uses TRBV20-1 with TRBJ2-3; D uncertain. This CDR3 has 11 residues. V lost 6 bases and J lost 4, with 8 bases in between. Germline CDR1 reads DFQATT; CDR2 reads SNEGSKA (reference sequence).

The CDR3 nucleotides read TGTGCCAGTAGTATAGATGCCAGGAGAGAGACCCAGTACTTC. It codes for CASSIDARRETQYF. The chain couples TRBV19 to TRBJ2-5; D uncertain. The CDR3 sequence is 14 residues long. V was clipped by 0 bases and J by 4 bases, with 9 bases between them. In germline, CDR1 is LNHDA, CDR2 SQIVND (reference sequence).

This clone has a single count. CDR3 region: CASSLGLARQETQYF. As DNA, the CDR3 is TGTGCCAGCAGCTTAGGGCTAGCGCGCCAAGAGACCCAGTACTTC. This sequence joins TRBV7-8 and TRBJ2-5; weak D call: TRBD2 (6 bases). The CDR3 runs 15 residues. Germline values: CDR1 SGHVS, CDR2 FQNEAQ. V dropped 1 base and J dropped 1 base, with 10 bases sitting between them.

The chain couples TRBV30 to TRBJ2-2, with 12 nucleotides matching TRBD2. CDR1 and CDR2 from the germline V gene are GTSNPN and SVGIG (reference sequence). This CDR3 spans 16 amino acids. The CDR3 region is CAGGALAGGYTGELFF. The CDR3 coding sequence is TGTGCTGGGGGGGCACTAGCGGGGGGCTACACCGGGGAGCTGTTTTTT.

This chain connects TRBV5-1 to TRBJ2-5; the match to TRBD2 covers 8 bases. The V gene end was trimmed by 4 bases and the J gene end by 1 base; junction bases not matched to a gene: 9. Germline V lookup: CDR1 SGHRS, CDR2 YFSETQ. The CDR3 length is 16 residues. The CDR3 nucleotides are TGCGCCAGCAGCGTCAACGGGGGGGCATCCCAAGAGACCCAGTACTTC. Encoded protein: CASSVNGGASQETQYF.

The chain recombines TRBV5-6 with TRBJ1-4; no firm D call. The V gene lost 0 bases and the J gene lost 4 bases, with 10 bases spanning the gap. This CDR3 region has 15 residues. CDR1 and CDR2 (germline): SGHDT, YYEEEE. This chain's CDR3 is CASSLGGWSNEKLFF. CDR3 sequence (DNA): TGTGCCAGCAGCTTGGGAGGGTGGAGTAATGAAAAACTGTTTTTT.

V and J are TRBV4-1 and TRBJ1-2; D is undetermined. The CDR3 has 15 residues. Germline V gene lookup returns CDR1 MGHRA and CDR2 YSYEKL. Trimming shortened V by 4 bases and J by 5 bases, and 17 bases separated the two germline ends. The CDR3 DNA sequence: TGCGCCAGCAGCCTTGGGGAGGATTTTAAGTATGGCTACACCTTC. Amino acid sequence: CASSLGEDFKYGYTF.

CDR3 sequence: CASSHSVAGETQYF. The DNA for the CDR3 is TGTGCCAGCAGCCACTCCGTCGCCGGAGAGACCCAGTACTTC. This chain links TRBV7-9 with TRBJ2-5; D gene uncertain. Germline assignment: CDR1 SEHNR and CDR2 FQNEAQ (reference sequence). The CDR3 has 14 amino acids. The V end was cut by 5 bases, the J end by 4 bases, with 14 bases between.